These 2 T cell receptor beta chains share one sample of origin, sequenced in a study of identical twins. TCRdb reprocessed the 5' RACE reads via MiXCR and lists one record per CDR3 protein. The table has approximately 250,000 distinct CDR3 sequences, approximately 5.9% seen once. This sample also belongs to another study, concerning T cells expressing NK-cell markers.

The sequenced sample was CD8+ T cells sorted from blood. Receptors originate from a woman younger than 35 in good health.

With regard to this clonotype: The junction and the germline gene differ at one end; a read error may be behind it. The V call is TRBV12-3 or TRBV12-4, the J call TRBJ2-2; D perhaps matches TRBD2 (5 bases). The CDR3 contains 13 residues. The DNA for the CDR3 is TGTTCCAGCGGACTGCCCAACACCGGGGAGCTGTTTTTT. This sequence encodes CSSGLPNTGELFF.

This clonotype was counted a few times. The genes are TRBV11-2 and TRBJ2-3; 15 bases map to TRBD2. The CDR3 spans 18 residues. CDR1 SGHAT and CDR2 FQNNGV come from the germline V gene. Trimming cost V 5 bases and J 0 bases; bases outside gene matches: 6. The CDR3 sequence is CASSARTSGGGSTDTQYF. CDR3 DNA: TGTGCCAGCAGCGCGAGGACTAGCGGGGGGGGAAGCACAGATACGCAGTATTTT.